Each of the 29 T cell receptor beta chains below was sequenced from the same sample in a study of blood T cells in healthy people across ages. Primers used in a second PCR of roughly 6 to 11 cycles were a sample-barcoded 5' primer and a J-beta primer mix. TCRdb called the 5' RACE reads again in MiXCR, with one record for every CDR3 protein. The table shows about 940,000 distinct CDR3 sequences, with about 48% occurring only once. Sequenced input: blood. The receptors here all came from a man under 40 in good health.

In regard to this clonotype: This could be a read error, since a much larger clone is one nucleotide away. This chain connects TRBV2 to TRBJ2-1; 13 bases match TRBD2. Trimming took 9 bases from V and 8 from J; bases not matched to a gene: 10. The CDR3 has 15 amino acids. Germline lookup yields CDR1 SNHLY and CDR2 FYNNEI. In DNA form, the CDR3 reads TGTGCCAGGGAGAAGGGGACTAGCGGGACATATGAGCAGTTCTTC. This codes for CAREKGTSGTYEQFF.

The chain combines TRBV20-1 with TRBJ1-5; the D is unclear. V was shortened by 2 bases and J by 0 bases, with 20 bases between the two germline ends. The V gene's germline CDR1 is DFQATT and CDR2 SNEGSKA (reference sequence). The CDR3 extends over 18 amino acids. For the CDR3, the DNA is TGCAGTGCTAGATTTTTCCCCAGGACGCCCTATAGCAATCAGCCCCAGCATTTT. Translation: CSARFFPRTPYSNQPQHF.

V and J are TRBV4-1 and TRBJ1-2; D gene ambiguous. Germline assignment: CDR1 MGHRA and CDR2 YSYEKL. The CDR3 consists of 14 residues. V was trimmed by 0 bases and J by 5 bases, leaving 10 bases between them. CDR3 residues: CASSQDGSRYGYTF. CDR3 bases: TGCGCCAGCAGCCAAGATGGATCTCGATATGGCTACACCTTC.

In its sample, this clonotype was seen a few times. This chain connects TRBV7-8 to TRBJ2-7; 7 bases agree with TRBD2. CDR1 SGHVS and CDR2 FQNEAQ come from the germline V gene. There are 17 residues in the CDR3. The trim removed 5 bases at V and 0 bases at J, leaving 13 bases unmatched. CDR3 DNA sequence: TGTGCCAGCAGCGTCGCGCTTAGCGGGTCCTACTCCTACGAGCAGTACTTC. Its translation: CASSVALSGSYSYEQYF.

The CDR3 nucleotides are TGTGCCAGCAGTGAATCCCCCGGTGGGGGGGCCCAGCATTTT. Translation: CASSESPGGGAQHF. The chain recombines TRBV25-1 with TRBJ1-5; D might be TRBD1 (5 bases). The CDR3 runs to 14 residues. From germline, CDR1 is MGHDK and CDR2 SYGVNS. V was pared by 1 base and J by 11 bases, with 15 bases between.

CDR3 in amino acids: CASSLQQGAGGEGTQYF. The CDR3 nucleotides are TGTGCCAGCAGTTTACAGCAGGGGGCCGGTGGAGAAGGGACCCAGTACTTC. The chain carries TRBV28 and TRBJ2-5; 8 bases match TRBD1. J gave up 7 bases and V 2 bases, and 15 bases lay outside the gene matches. Germline V lookup: CDR1 MDHEN, CDR2 SYDVKM. The CDR3 sequence is 17 residues long.

This clonotype was detected only a few times. The chain couples TRBV29-1 to TRBJ2-7; 8 nucleotides line up with TRBD1. The CDR3 extends over 13 amino acids. The V gene end was trimmed by 6 bases and the J gene end by 2 bases; junction bases not matched to a gene: 6. Germline V lookup: CDR1 SQVTM, CDR2 ANQGSEA. CDR3 residues: CSVATGATYEQYF. The CDR3 DNA reads as TGCAGCGTCGCGACAGGGGCAACCTACGAGCAGTACTTC.

The V call is TRBV25-1, the J call TRBJ2-3; 9 nucleotides line up with TRBD2. The CDR3 spans 16 residues. The J segment lost 1 base and the V segment lost 2 bases, leaving 4 bases of the junction unmatched. Looked up from germline, CDR1 is MGHDK and CDR2 is SYGVNS. The CDR3 region is CASSETEREGTDTQYF. The CDR3 DNA follows: TGTGCCAGCAGTGAAACGGAGCGGGAGGGCACAGATACGCAGTATTTT.

This clonotype was recorded a few times. The genes are TRBV2 and TRBJ2-1; D gene unclear. The length of the CDR3 is 10 residues. Germline V gene data show CDR1 as SNHLY and CDR2 as FYNNEI. The ends were cut back, 3 bases at V and 8 bases at J, with 2 bases in the middle. Here the CDR3 DNA reads TGTGCCAGCAGTGACGATGAGCAGTTCTTC. It is translated as CASSDDEQFF.

This clonotype was recorded once. The chain employs TRBV5-5 and TRBJ2-2, with a weak D call TRBD2 (6 bases). Germline V gene lookup returns CDR1 SGHKS and CDR2 YYEKEE (reference sequence). Trimming pared 4 bases from V and 5 bases from J, leaving 24 bases between. This CDR3 spans 18 amino acids. The DNA for the CDR3 is TGTGCCAGCAGCACATCCCAACGGGGGACCACCTATACCGGGGAGCTGTTTTTT. It is translated as CASSTSQRGTTYTGELFF.

V usage is TRBV2 and J usage is TRBJ2-3; D gene unclear. From germline, CDR1 is SNHLY and CDR2 FYNNEI. The CDR3 loop spans 14 amino acids. The germline V and J ends were trimmed by 11 bases and 0 bases, with 15 bases remaining between them. The CDR3 bases are TGTGCCCGCCCACGGAGTCAAAGCACAGATACGCAGTATTTT. This encodes CARPRSQSTDTQYF.

The chain recombines TRBV5-1 with TRBJ1-6; D is unresolved. CDR1 and CDR2 (germline): SGHRS, YFSETQ. Trimming pared 0 bases from V and 5 bases from J, leaving 9 bases between. The CDR3 is 15 amino acids. CDR3: CASSLEKADNSPLHF. The CDR3 bases are TGCGCCAGCAGCTTGGAAAAGGCCGATAATTCACCCCTCCACTTT.

The V gene is TRBV27, the J gene TRBJ1-1, with D possibly being TRBD1 (6 bases). CDR1 is MNHEY and CDR2 is SMNVEV in the germline V gene (reference sequence). The CDR3 has 12 residues. V dropped 7 bases and J dropped 5 bases, with 11 bases sitting between them. DNA for the CDR3: TGTGCCAGCATCGGGGGGCGTACTGAAGCTTTCTTT. It is translated as CASIGGRTEAFF.

The chain carries TRBV10-3 and TRBJ2-6; no firm D call. The CDR3 loop spans 15 amino acids. CDR1 and CDR2 from the germline V gene are ENHRY and SYGVKD. V lost 4 bases and J 2 bases, leaving 9 bases between the germline ends. CDR3 region: CAISAADAGANVLTF. The CDR3 nucleotides read TGTGCCATCAGTGCCGCTGATGCTGGGGCCAACGTCCTGACTTTC.

This clonotype appeared a single time. The chain couples TRBV6-5 to TRBJ1-5; possible D gene TRBD1, 6 bases. With 6 bases removed from V and 5 bases from J, the gap between germline ends came to 14 bases. Per the germline V gene, CDR1 is MNHEY and CDR2 is SVGAGI. The CDR3 covers 14 residues. CDR3 loop: CASSPSRGYQPQHF. CDR3 sequence (DNA): TGTGCCAGCAGCCCCAGCAGGGGATATCAGCCCCAGCATTTT.

This rearrangement joins TRBV24-1 to TRBJ2-1, with a weak D call TRBD1 (6 bases). The V and J ends lost 9 bases and 0 bases respectively, with 8 bases between them. This CDR3 is built from 13 residues. Germline V gene sequence: CDR1 KGHDR, CDR2 SFDVKD. CDR3 residues: CATADSSYNEQFF. CDR3 coding DNA: TGTGCCACCGCGGACAGCTCCTACAATGAGCAGTTCTTC.

The gene calls are TRBV28 and TRBJ2-5; D tentatively reads TRBD1 or TRBD2 (5 bases each). Germline assignment: CDR1 MDHEN and CDR2 SYDVKM. The CDR3 runs 12 residues. Trimming shortened V by 10 bases and J by 3 bases, and 12 bases separated the two germline ends. CDR3 residues: CATRETEETQYF. The CDR3 DNA reads TGTGCCACCAGGGAGACCGAAGAGACCCAGTACTTC. Full variable domain (rest looked up from reference TRBV28 and TRBJ2-5): DVKVTQSSRYLVKRTGEKVFLECVQDMDHENMFWYRQDPGLGLRLIYFSYDVKMKEKGDIPEGYSVSREKKERFSLILESASTNQTSMYLCATRETEETQYFGPGTRLLVL.

This clonotype was recorded a few times. This chain links TRBV5-1 with TRBJ2-5; D may be TRBD1 or TRBD2 (5 bases each). CDR1 is SGHRS, CDR2 YFSETQ, per germline. V lost 0 bases and J lost 11, with 26 bases in between. The CDR3 contains 17 residues. This CDR3 is CASSLGLGVFSENEQYF. CDR3 DNA: TGCGCCAGCAGCTTGGGTCTGGGGGTTTTTTCGGAGAATGAGCAGTACTTC.

There are a few counts of this clonotype. The rearrangement links TRBV6-6 to TRBJ1-1; D might be TRBD1 (5 bases). The V gene's germline CDR1 is MNHNY and CDR2 SVGAGI (reference sequence). V lost 6 bases, J lost 3 bases, and 14 bases lay in between. The CDR3 runs 14 residues. The CDR3 DNA reads as TGTGCCAGCAGGCCGCAGGGAGTTTACACTGAAGCTTTCTTT. Translated: CASRPQGVYTEAFF.

The chain combines TRBV9 with TRBJ2-4, with 8 bases fitting TRBD2. The germline V gene encodes CDR1 SGDLS and CDR2 YYNGEE. The ends lost 4 bases at V and 3 bases at J; junction bases unmatched: 9. This CDR3 is 16 amino acids long. The CDR3 DNA follows: TGTGCCAGCAGCCCCTCCGGGGGGGCGGGCAAAAACATTCAGTACTTC. Amino acids: CASSPSGGAGKNIQYF.

The V call is TRBV7-2, the J call TRBJ1-4; D perhaps matches TRBD1 (6 bases). The CDR3 runs 14 residues. V lost 4 bases and J lost 10, with 16 bases in between. The germline CDR1 and CDR2 sequences are SGHTA and FQGNSA. For the CDR3, the DNA is TGTGCCAGCAGCTCGACGACAGGTCAGGGAAAACTGTTTTTT. Translated: CASSSTTGQGKLFF. The full variable domain, its missing parts supplied by reference TRBV7-2 and TRBJ1-4, is GAGVSQSPSNKVTEKGKDVELRCDPISGHTALYWYRQSLGQGLEFLIYFQGNSAPDKSGLPSDRFSAERTGGSVSTLTIQRTQQEDSAVYLCASSSTTGQGKLFFGSGTQLSVL.

The genes are TRBV20-1 and TRBJ2-1; 7 bases map to TRBD1. Germline assignment: CDR1 DFQATT and CDR2 SNEGSKA (reference sequence). V shed 1 base and J 6 bases; nucleotides not matched to a gene: 12. CDR3 size: 16 residues. The CDR3, as DNA: TGCAGTGCTAGAGGGACCCTAGGGGGCTCCGGCAATGAGCAGTTCTTC. Protein sequence: CSARGTLGGSGNEQFF.

In its sample, this clonotype was seen many times. CDR3 DNA: TGTGCCAGCAGTTTGGGGGTGGGTACTGAAGCTTTCTTT. It is translated as CASSLGVGTEAFF. V and J are TRBV27 and TRBJ1-1; tentatively, D is TRBD1 (5 bases). V lost 3 bases and J lost 5, with 10 bases in between. Germline V gene lookup returns CDR1 MNHEY and CDR2 SMNVEV (reference sequence). This CDR3 has 13 amino acids.

Only a few counts were recorded for this clonotype. The chain employs TRBV28 and TRBJ2-7, with D unresolved. The germline V gene has CDR1 MDHEN and CDR2 SYDVKM. This CDR3 spans 13 amino acids. V lost 5 bases and J lost 5, with 13 bases in between. CDR3 region: CASSRVPRNEQYF. CDR3 nucleotides: TGTGCCAGCAGTAGGGTCCCCAGAAACGAGCAGTACTTC.

The V call is TRBV18, the J call TRBJ1-2; TRBD1 is a possible D gene (5 bases). V lost 5 bases, J lost 4 bases, and 17 bases lay in between. Germline lookup yields CDR1 KGHSH and CDR2 LQKENI. This CDR3 is 15 amino acids long. The DNA of the CDR3 is TGTGCCAGCTCAACCACGACCGGGACGGTCTATGGCTACACCTTC. It yields the protein CASSTTTGTVYGYTF.

This clonotype was recorded once. The chain couples TRBV20-1 to TRBJ2-2; TRBD2 matches 7 bases. Looked up from germline, CDR1 is DFQATT and CDR2 is SNEGSKA (reference sequence). Losses at the gene ends were 0 bases for V and 5 bases for J; bases not matched to a gene: 3. CDR3 size: 14 residues. The CDR3 sequence: CSARDGEGTGELFF. The CDR3 DNA follows: TGCAGTGCTAGAGATGGGGAGGGGACCGGGGAGCTGTTTTTT.

V gene TRBV20-1 combines with J gene TRBJ1-2; TRBD1 aligns across 7 bases. This CDR3 has 14 amino acids. Trimming removed 4 bases from V and 4 bases from J; junction bases left unmatched: 9. Germline lookup yields CDR1 DFQATT and CDR2 SNEGSKA (reference sequence). The CDR3 protein is CSAKLDRAIYGYTF. DNA for the CDR3: TGCAGTGCTAAACTTGACAGGGCCATCTATGGCTACACCTTC.

The chain combines TRBV5-1 with TRBJ1-1, with 8 bases that match TRBD1. The CDR3 is 14 residues long. Germline CDR1 and CDR2: SGHRS and YFSETQ. The V gene end was trimmed by 2 bases and the J gene end by 4 bases; junction bases not matched to a gene: 4. The CDR3 nucleotides read TGCGCCAGCAGCTTACAGGGGGATGGCACTGAAGCTTTCTTT. This encodes CASSLQGDGTEAFF.

In its sample, this clonotype was seen a few times. V gene TRBV11-1 combines with J gene TRBJ2-3, with a possible D match to TRBD2 (6 bases). The CDR3 has 16 amino acids. Germline-derived CDR1 and CDR2 are SGHAT and FQDESV (reference sequence). V dropped 5 bases and J dropped 2 bases, with 17 bases sitting between them. The CDR3 DNA follows: TGTGCCAGCAGCACTCCTCGCGGGGAACTCACAGATACGCAGTATTTT. It encodes CASSTPRGELTDTQYF.